These 13 T cell receptor beta chains share one sample of origin, sequenced in a study of PD-1 blockade in classical Hodgkin lymphoma. Clones were read by immunoSEQ multiplex PCR, and TCRdb kept only the in-frame ones, dropping some. This sample yields about 41,000 clones, of which 55% to 70% are seen a single time; about 2.7% belongs to the top ten. The time point: cycle 4 day 1 (C4D1), after less than 7 weeks of nivolumab. After autologous stem cell transplantation all patients relapsed, and prior brentuximab vedotin exposure differed between cohorts. Sequenced material: peripheral blood mononuclear cells (PBMCs), taken before the fourth cycle of nivolumab. These receptors originate from a human donor with classical Hodgkin lymphoma.

The genes are TRBV27 and TRBJ2-1; 11 bases fit TRBD2. This CDR3 comprises 15 residues. Germline V gene data show CDR1 as MNHEY and CDR2 as SMNVEV (reference sequence). The V gene end was trimmed by 0 bases and the J gene end by 9 bases; junction bases not matched to a gene: 4. The CDR3 loop is CASSLSSGGEGEQFF. The CDR3 bases are TGTGCCAGCAGTTTATCTAGCGGGGGGGAAGGTGAGCAGTTCTTC.

This clone was found once. The gene calls are TRBV6-5 and TRBJ2-1; D remains unclear. This CDR3 contains 13 residues. Germline V gene data show CDR1 as MNHEY and CDR2 as SVGAGI. The ends were cut back, 0 bases at V and 11 bases at J, with 11 bases in the middle. CDR3 sequence: CASSYSPLTKQFF. DNA for the CDR3: TGTGCCAGCAGTTACTCGCCGCTAACTAAGCAGTTCTTC.

This clone was counted a few times. The gene calls are TRBV4-1 and TRBJ2-2; D is unclear. Germline loops: CDR1 MGHRA, CDR2 YSYEKL. The V gene lost 0 bases and the J gene lost 1 base, with 6 bases spanning the gap. The CDR3 spans 15 residues. The CDR3: CASSQESQNTGELFF. The CDR3 nucleotides read TGCGCCAGCAGCCAAGAATCTCAGAACACCGGGGAGCTGTTTTTT.

V gene TRBV19 combines with J gene TRBJ2-6; D is unresolved. The CDR3 consists of 15 residues. The V gene lost 3 bases and the J gene lost 0 bases, with 6 bases spanning the gap. CDR1 LNHDA and CDR2 SQIVND come from the germline V gene (reference sequence). The DNA for the CDR3 is TGTGCCAGTAGTATCCCCCGCTCTGGGGCCAACGTCCTGACTTTC. As protein: CASSIPRSGANVLTF.

V gene TRBV6-5 combines with J gene TRBJ2-1; the match to TRBD1 covers 7 bases. The germline gives CDR1 MNHEY, CDR2 SVGAGI. This CDR3 comprises 13 residues. The V and J ends lost 4 bases and 6 bases, in that order; junction bases with no gene match: 3. The CDR3 loop reads CASSWGQTNEQFF. Written as DNA, the CDR3 is TGTGCCAGCAGTTGGGGACAGACCAATGAGCAGTTCTTC.

CDR3 residues: CASSYDARTDLEAFF. CDR3 bases: TGTGCCAGCAGCTACGACGCCCGGACGGACCTTGAAGCTTTCTTT. The rearrangement joins TRBV11-1 to TRBJ1-1; no clear D gene. The V gene lost 4 bases and the J gene lost 7 bases, with 19 bases spanning the gap. CDR1 and CDR2 (germline): SGHAT, FQDESV (reference sequence). This CDR3 spans 15 amino acids.

The chain uses TRBV4-1 and TRBJ1-6; D might be TRBD1 (5 bases). Per germline, CDR1 MGHRA and CDR2 YSYEKL. Trimming pared 4 bases from V and 9 bases from J, leaving 16 bases between. This CDR3 spans 15 amino acids. As DNA, the CDR3 is TGCGCCAGCAGCCGAGTAGGGGAGGGGAGTTCACCCCTCCACTTT. This codes for CASSRVGEGSSPLHF.

In DNA, the CDR3 is TGTGCCAGCAGCCCTCAGGGGGCCTACGAGCAGTACTTC. This codes for CASSPQGAYEQYF. V is TRBV9 and J is TRBJ2-7, with TRBD1 identical over 7 bases. CDR3 length: 13 amino acids. V shed 4 bases and J 2 bases; nucleotides not matched to a gene: 3. The germline V gene has CDR1 SGDLS and CDR2 YYNGEE.

The J gene is TRBJ2-7, the V gene TRBV13; 10 bases match TRBD2. This CDR3 is 14 amino acids long. CDR1 PRHDT and CDR2 FYEKMQ come from the germline V gene (reference sequence). Unmatched junction bases numbered 3, after V lost 3 bases and J lost 4 bases. As DNA, the CDR3 is TGTGCCAGCAGCTTTAGCGGGGGGCGGTACGAGCAGTACTTC. Translating gives CASSFSGGRYEQYF.

In its sample, this clone was seen once. This chain uses TRBV2 with TRBJ2-2; D unresolved. The CDR3 is 15 residues long. Trimming took 2 bases from V and 5 from J, leaving 12 bases between them. Germline V gives CDR1 SNHLY, CDR2 FYNNEI. The CDR3 region is CASSENPPSTGELFF. CDR3 in DNA: TGTGCCAGCAGTGAAAACCCACCGTCTACCGGGGAGCTGTTTTTT.

V usage is TRBV6-4 and J usage is TRBJ2-7; 9 bases are shared with TRBD2. The length of the CDR3 is 18 residues. Trimming at V came to 5 bases and at J to 3 bases, leaving 17 bases not matched to a gene. The germline V gene encodes CDR1 MRHNA and CDR2 SNTAGT. CDR3 bases: TGTGCCAGCAGTCCCTACCCGGTGCGGGGGGGGCATCACTACGAGCAGTACTTC. Its translation: CASSPYPVRGGHHYEQYF.

The chain employs TRBV4-3 and TRBJ2-3; perhaps TRBD2 as D (7 bases). Germline V gene sequence: CDR1 LGHNA, CDR2 YSLEER. V lost 4 bases to trimming and J lost 4 bases, with 15 bases between them. The CDR3 has 15 amino acids. CDR3 nucleotides: TGCGCCAGCAGCCTTGGTTTAGGGGGGGCAGATACGCAGTATTTT. It codes for CASSLGLGGADTQYF.

This chain uses TRBV28 with TRBJ2-5, with TRBD2 as a possible D gene (6 bases). V was pared by 7 bases and J by 1 base, with 19 bases between. This CDR3 has 16 amino acids. Germline lookup yields CDR1 MDHEN and CDR2 SYDVKM. CDR3 DNA: TGTGCCAGCACTCCAAACACCGCGGGGCTCCAAGAGACCCAGTACTTC. Translation gives CASTPNTAGLQETQYF. Supplemented by reference TRBV28 and TRBJ2-5, the full variable domain reads DVKVTQSSRYLVKRTGEKVFLECVQDMDHENMFWYRQDPGLGLRLIYFSYDVKMKEKGDIPEGYSVSREKKERFSLILESASTNQTSMYLCASTPNTAGLQETQYFGPGTRLLVL.